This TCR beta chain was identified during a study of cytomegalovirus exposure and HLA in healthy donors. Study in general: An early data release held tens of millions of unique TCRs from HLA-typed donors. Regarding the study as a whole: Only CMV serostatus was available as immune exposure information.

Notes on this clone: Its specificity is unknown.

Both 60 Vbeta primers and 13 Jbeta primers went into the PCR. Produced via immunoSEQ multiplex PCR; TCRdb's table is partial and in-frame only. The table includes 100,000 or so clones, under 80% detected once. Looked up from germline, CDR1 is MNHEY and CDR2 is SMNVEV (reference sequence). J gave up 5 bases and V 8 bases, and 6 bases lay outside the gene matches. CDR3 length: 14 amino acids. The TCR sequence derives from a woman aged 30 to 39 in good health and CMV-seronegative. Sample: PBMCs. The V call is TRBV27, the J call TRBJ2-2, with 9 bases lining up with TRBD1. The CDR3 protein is CASSDRGYTGELFF. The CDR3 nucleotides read TGTGCCAGCTCGGACAGGGGTTATACCGGGGAGCTGTTTTTT.